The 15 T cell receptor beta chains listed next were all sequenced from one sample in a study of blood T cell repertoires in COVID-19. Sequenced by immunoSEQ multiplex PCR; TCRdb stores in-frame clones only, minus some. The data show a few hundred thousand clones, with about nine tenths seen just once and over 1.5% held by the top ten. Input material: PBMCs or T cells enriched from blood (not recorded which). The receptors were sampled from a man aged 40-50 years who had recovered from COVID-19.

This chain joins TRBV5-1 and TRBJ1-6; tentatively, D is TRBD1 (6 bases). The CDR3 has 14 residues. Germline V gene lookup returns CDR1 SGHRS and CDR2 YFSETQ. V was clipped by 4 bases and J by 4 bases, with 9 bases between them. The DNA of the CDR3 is TGCGCCAGCAGCATGGACAGTTATAATTCACCCCTCCACTTT. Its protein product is CASSMDSYNSPLHF.

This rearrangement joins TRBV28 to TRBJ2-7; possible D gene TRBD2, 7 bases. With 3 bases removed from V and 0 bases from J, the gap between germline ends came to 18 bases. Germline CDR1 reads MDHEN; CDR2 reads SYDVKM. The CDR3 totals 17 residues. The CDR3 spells CASSLSVLGGASYEQYF. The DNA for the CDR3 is TGTGCCAGCAGTTTGTCGGTCCTTGGGGGGGCCTCCTACGAGCAGTACTTC.

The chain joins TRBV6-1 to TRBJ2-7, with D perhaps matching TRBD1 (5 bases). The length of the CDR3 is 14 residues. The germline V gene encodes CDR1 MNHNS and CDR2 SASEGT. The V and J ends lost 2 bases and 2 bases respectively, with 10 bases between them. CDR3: CASSEPTETYEQYF. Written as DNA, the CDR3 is TGTGCCAGCAGTGAACCGACAGAGACCTACGAGCAGTACTTC.

CDR3 residues: CASSSIGQANYGYTF. The CDR3 nucleotides are TGTGCCAGCAGCTCCATTGGACAAGCTAACTATGGCTACACCTTC. The gene calls are TRBV7-2 and TRBJ1-2; D may be TRBD1 (5 bases). Germline CDR1 and CDR2: SGHTA and FQGNSA. Trimming left V 4 bases short and J 0 bases short, with 12 bases between. CDR3 length: 15 amino acids.

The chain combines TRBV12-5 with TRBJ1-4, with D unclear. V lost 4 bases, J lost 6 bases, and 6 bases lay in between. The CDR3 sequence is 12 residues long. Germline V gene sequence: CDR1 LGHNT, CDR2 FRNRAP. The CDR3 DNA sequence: TGTGCTAGTGGTTCCCGAGATGAAAAACTGTTTTTT. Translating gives CASGSRDEKLFF.

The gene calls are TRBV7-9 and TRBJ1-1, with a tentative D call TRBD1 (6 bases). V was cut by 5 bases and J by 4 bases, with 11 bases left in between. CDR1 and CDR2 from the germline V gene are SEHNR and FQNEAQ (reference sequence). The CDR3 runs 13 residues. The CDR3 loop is CASSPQGATEAFF. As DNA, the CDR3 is TGTGCCAGCAGCCCACAGGGCGCCACTGAAGCTTTCTTT.

CDR3 region: CSVTPSLAGGSYEQYF. CDR3 coding DNA: TGCAGCGTTACACCATCACTAGCGGGAGGTTCCTACGAGCAGTACTTC. The genes are TRBV29-1 and TRBJ2-7, with 12 positions matching TRBD2. The ends lost 5 bases at V and 1 base at J; junction bases unmatched: 9. Germline V gene sequence: CDR1 SQVTM, CDR2 ANQGSEA. The CDR3 consists of 16 residues.

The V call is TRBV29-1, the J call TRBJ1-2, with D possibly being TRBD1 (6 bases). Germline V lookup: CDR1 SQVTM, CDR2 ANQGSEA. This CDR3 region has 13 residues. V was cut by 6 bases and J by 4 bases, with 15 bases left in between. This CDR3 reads CSVGRGRGYGYTF. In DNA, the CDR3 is TGCAGCGTCGGGCGAGGCAGGGGCTATGGCTACACCTTC.

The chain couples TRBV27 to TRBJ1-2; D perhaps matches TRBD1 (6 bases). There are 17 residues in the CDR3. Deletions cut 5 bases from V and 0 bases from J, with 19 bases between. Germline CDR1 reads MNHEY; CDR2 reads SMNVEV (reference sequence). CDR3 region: CASSPRTAKGSNYGYTF. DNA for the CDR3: TGTGCCAGCAGTCCTCGGACAGCAAAAGGGTCTAACTATGGCTACACCTTC.

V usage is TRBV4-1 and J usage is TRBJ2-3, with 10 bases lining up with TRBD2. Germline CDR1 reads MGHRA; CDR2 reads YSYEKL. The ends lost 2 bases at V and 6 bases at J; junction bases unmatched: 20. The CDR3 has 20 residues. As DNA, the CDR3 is TGCGCCAGCAGCCAACGATCCTCTGCTAGGGCTAGCGGGAGAAGGGATACGCAGTATTTT. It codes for CASSQRSSARASGRRDTQYF.

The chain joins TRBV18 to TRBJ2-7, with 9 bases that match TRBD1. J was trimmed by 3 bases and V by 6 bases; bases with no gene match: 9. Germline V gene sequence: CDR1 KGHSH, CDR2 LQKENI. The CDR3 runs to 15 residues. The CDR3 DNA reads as TGTGCCAGCTCCCCAGGACAGGGGTTTGTCTACGAGCAGTACTTC. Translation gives CASSPGQGFVYEQYF.

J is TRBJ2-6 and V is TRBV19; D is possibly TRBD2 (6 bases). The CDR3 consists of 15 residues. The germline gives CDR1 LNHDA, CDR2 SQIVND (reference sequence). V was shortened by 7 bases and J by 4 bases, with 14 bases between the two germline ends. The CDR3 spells CASTPRAGGANVLTF. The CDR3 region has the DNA TGTGCCAGTACCCCTCGGGCGGGGGGGGCCAACGTCCTGACTTTC.

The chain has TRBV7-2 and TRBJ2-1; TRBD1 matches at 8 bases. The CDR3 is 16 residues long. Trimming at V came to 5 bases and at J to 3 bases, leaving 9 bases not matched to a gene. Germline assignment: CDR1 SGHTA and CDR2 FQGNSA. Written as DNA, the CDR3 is TGTGCCAGCAGCCTTAGCCCGGGGACAGGCTACAATGAGCAGTTCTTC. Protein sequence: CASSLSPGTGYNEQFF.

In nucleotides, the CDR3 is TGTGCCAGCAGTTCGAGAGGGACAGCTTCTAATCAGCCCCAGCATTTT. This sequence encodes CASSSRGTASNQPQHF. The chain recombines TRBV27 with TRBJ1-5; 7 positions match TRBD1. V trimming: 4 bases; J trimming: 4 bases; junction bases outside the gene matches: 10. Germline V gene lookup returns CDR1 MNHEY and CDR2 SMNVEV (reference sequence). This CDR3 is 16 amino acids long.

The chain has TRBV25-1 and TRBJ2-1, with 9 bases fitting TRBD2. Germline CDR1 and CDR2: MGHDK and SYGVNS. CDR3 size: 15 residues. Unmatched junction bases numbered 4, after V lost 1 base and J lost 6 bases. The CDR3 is CASSESSGTGNEQFF. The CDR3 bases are TGTGCCAGCAGTGAATCTAGCGGGACTGGCAATGAGCAGTTCTTC.